These 25 T cell receptor beta chains share one sample of origin, sequenced in a study of blood T cell repertoires in COVID-19. Repertoires were generated with immunoSEQ multiplex PCR, while TCRdb's copy carries only in-frame clones and drops some. The sample has under 450,000 clones; about 87% are singletons. The sample was PBMCs or T cells enriched from blood (not recorded which). These receptor sequences come from a man younger than 40 who had recovered from COVID-19.

The CDR3 loop is CASTPGHLNTGELFF. In nucleotides, the CDR3 is TGTGCCAGCACCCCGGGACATCTGAACACCGGGGAGCTGTTTTTT. J is TRBJ2-2 and V is TRBV5-4; perhaps TRBD1 as D (6 bases). Germline CDR1 reads SGHNT; CDR2 reads YYREEE (reference sequence). The CDR3 covers 15 residues. V was clipped by 6 bases and J by 1 base, with 13 bases between them.

This chain connects TRBV6-5 to TRBJ1-1; TRBD1 matches 7 bases. Trimming cost V 2 bases and J 5 bases; bases outside gene matches: 11. CDR3 size: 16 residues. The germline gives CDR1 MNHEY, CDR2 SVGAGI. This chain's CDR3 is CASSYRLGQPGTEAFF. DNA for the CDR3: TGTGCCAGCAGTTACAGATTGGGACAGCCAGGGACTGAAGCTTTCTTT.

The V and J genes are TRBV5-5 and TRBJ2-5; D perhaps matches TRBD2 (5 bases). Between the trimmed V and J ends, which lost 0 bases and 1 base, there was a span of 7 bases. Germline loops: CDR1 SGHKS, CDR2 YYEKEE (reference sequence). The CDR3 length is 14 residues. CDR3 bases: TGTGCCAGCAGCTTGGGGGGAGCCCAAGAGACCCAGTACTTC. Encoded protein: CASSLGGAQETQYF.

The chain combines TRBV5-1 with TRBJ1-5; D is unclear. The V and J ends lost 0 bases and 1 base respectively, with 5 bases between them. Germline-derived CDR1 and CDR2 are SGHRS and YFSETQ. The CDR3 is made up of 14 amino acids. The CDR3 DNA follows: TGCGCCAGCAGCTTGGGAGAGAGCAATCAGCCCCAGCATTTT. Amino acids: CASSLGESNQPQHF.

The chain carries TRBV25-1 and TRBJ1-2; 7 bases fit TRBD1. CDR1 and CDR2 from the germline V gene are MGHDK and SYGVNS. With 3 bases clipped from V and 8 bases from J, the junction kept 15 bases outside the gene matches. The CDR3 loop spans 16 amino acids. The CDR3 region is CASSDWGTEGGIGYTF. CDR3 nucleotides: TGTGCCAGCAGTGATTGGGGTACGGAAGGGGGCATAGGCTACACCTTC.

This clone was picked up a small number of times. The V call is TRBV28, the J call TRBJ1-4; D may be TRBD1 (5 bases). From germline, CDR1 is MDHEN and CDR2 SYDVKM. V lost 6 bases and J 10 bases, leaving 18 bases between the germline ends. The CDR3 is 14 residues long. CDR3 in amino acids: CASSQGQGGRKLFF. The DNA of the CDR3 is TGTGCCAGCAGCCAAGGCCAGGGAGGTAGAAAACTGTTTTTT.

This CDR3 is CSVENSAGPQHF. CDR3 sequence (DNA): TGCAGCGTTGAGAATTCTGCGGGGCCCCAGCATTTT. The V call is TRBV29-1, the J call TRBJ1-5, with no clear D. CDR1 is SQVTM and CDR2 is ANQGSEA in the germline V gene. This CDR3 contains 12 residues. V was trimmed by 3 bases and J by 9 bases, leaving 12 bases between them.

In this sample, this clone turned up once. The V call is TRBV5-6, the J call TRBJ2-7, with D perhaps matching TRBD2 (6 bases). Trimming removed 3 bases from V and 3 bases from J, with 7 bases in between. In germline, CDR1 is SGHDT, CDR2 YYEEEE. The CDR3 is made up of 12 amino acids. The CDR3 coding sequence is TGTGCCAGCAGCTGGAGGGTCTACGAGCAGTACTTC. The encoded protein is CASSWRVYEQYF. Looking up the rest from reference TRBV5-6 and TRBJ2-7 gives the full variable domain: DAGVTQSPTHLIKTRGQQVTLRCSPKSGHDTVSWYQQALGQGPQFIFQYYEEEERQRGNFPDRFSGHQFPNYSSELNVNALLLGDSALYLCASSWRVYEQYFGPGTRLTVT.

This chain joins TRBV5-1 and TRBJ2-3; tentative D call: TRBD1 (6 bases). This CDR3 is built from 15 residues. V was shortened by 6 bases and J by 0 bases, with 14 bases between the two germline ends. CDR1 SGHRS and CDR2 YFSETQ come from the germline V gene. Here the CDR3 reads CASKHGTFSTDTQYF. The CDR3 nucleotides are TGCGCCAGCAAACACGGGACATTCAGCACAGATACGCAGTATTTT.

About this clone itself: The sample contains more than one DNA sequence encoding this CDR3. This chain connects TRBV19 to TRBJ1-1; D possibly corresponds to TRBD1 (5 bases). Looked up from germline, CDR1 is LNHDA and CDR2 is SQIVND (reference sequence). V lost 3 bases and J 1 base, leaving 6 bases between the germline ends. The CDR3 covers 13 residues. CDR3 sequence (DNA): TGTGCCAGTAGTATCAGGGAGAACACTGAAGCTTTCTTT. Amino acid sequence: CASSIRENTEAFF.

This clone was picked up a small number of times. This chain joins TRBV4-1 and TRBJ1-1; TRBD1 agrees at 8 bases. CDR3 length: 15 residues. Germline V CDR1 and CDR2: MGHRA, YSYEKL. The V segment lost 0 bases and the J segment 4 bases; nucleotides outside the gene matches: 4. The CDR3 loop reads CASSQERTGPTEAFF. CDR3 coding DNA: TGCGCCAGCAGCCAAGAACGGACAGGGCCCACTGAAGCTTTCTTT.

The chain couples TRBV6-2 or TRBV6-3 to TRBJ2-2; D is possibly TRBD2 (6 bases). Trimming pared 0 bases from V and 8 bases from J, leaving 7 bases between. Germline values: CDR1 MNHEY, CDR2 SVGEGT. This CDR3 is built from 13 residues. CDR3 sequence (DNA): TGTGCCAGCAGTTACTCCCTAGCGGGGGAGCTGTTTTTT. It translates to CASSYSLAGELFF.

This rearrangement joins TRBV5-1 to TRBJ1-2; D possibly corresponds to TRBD1 (6 bases). V lost 2 bases and J 6 bases, leaving 14 bases between the germline ends. The CDR3 is 14 amino acids. CDR1 SGHRS and CDR2 YFSETQ come from the germline V gene. The CDR3: CASSFGWAGDGYTF. CDR3 nucleotides: TGCGCCAGCAGCTTCGGATGGGCAGGGGATGGCTACACCTTC.

This chain uses TRBV19 with TRBJ1-2; the match to TRBD1 covers 9 bases. Trimming at V came to 5 bases and at J to 6 bases, leaving 4 bases not matched to a gene. This CDR3 spans 13 amino acids. The germline V gene encodes CDR1 LNHDA and CDR2 SQIVND (reference sequence). CDR3 sequence (DNA): TGTGCCAGTAGTTTGGACAGGGGCGATGGCTACACCTTC. Amino acid sequence: CASSLDRGDGYTF.

This clone has more than one count but fewer than ten. The genes are TRBV30 and TRBJ1-6; tentative D call: TRBD1 (5 bases). Germline assignment: CDR1 GTSNPN and CDR2 SVGIG (reference sequence). There are 12 residues in the CDR3. The V gene lost 6 bases and the J gene lost 10 bases, with 13 bases spanning the gap. The CDR3 here is CACQWGDSPLHF. CDR3 coding DNA: TGTGCCTGTCAGTGGGGGGACTCACCCCTCCACTTT.

This chain links TRBV5-1 with TRBJ2-2; 8 bases agree with TRBD1. Germline CDR1 is SGHRS and CDR2 is YFSETQ. Trimming removed 4 bases from V and 6 bases from J; junction bases left unmatched: 5. CDR3 size: 14 residues. In DNA form, the CDR3 reads TGCGCCAGCAGCCCGGACAGGGCGGCCGGGGAGCTGTTTTTT. It is translated as CASSPDRAAGELFF.

V usage is TRBV5-4 and J usage is TRBJ2-3; D possibly corresponds to TRBD2 (7 bases). The V end lost 4 bases, the J end lost 2 bases, and 20 bases lay between the germline ends. CDR1 is SGHNT and CDR2 is YYREEE in the germline V gene (reference sequence). The CDR3 extends over 17 amino acids. The CDR3 region is CASSQGSSGAFTDTQYF. The CDR3 DNA is TGTGCCAGCAGCCAGGGGTCCAGCGGGGCCTTCACAGATACGCAGTATTTT.

This chain connects TRBV30 to TRBJ2-3; D is perhaps TRBD2 (6 bases). Germline lookup yields CDR1 GTSNPN and CDR2 SVGIG (reference sequence). The CDR3 totals 12 residues. The V end lost 3 bases, the J end lost 4 bases, and 8 bases lay between the germline ends. The CDR3 DNA reads as TGTGCCTGGAGCTGGGGGGCAGATACGCAGTATTTT. Its translation is CAWSWGADTQYF.

This sequence joins TRBV7-9 and TRBJ1-1, with D perhaps TRBD1 (5 bases). Trimming removed 2 bases from V and 4 bases from J, with 11 bases in between. The CDR3 covers 14 residues. Looked up from germline, CDR1 is SEHNR and CDR2 is FQNEAQ (reference sequence). The DNA of the CDR3 is TGTGCCAGCAGCTTATCAGGGTCTAGCACTGAAGCTTTCTTT. It yields the protein CASSLSGSSTEAFF. Using reference TRBV7-9 and TRBJ1-1 for the parts outside the CDR3, the full variable domain is DTGVSQNPRHKITKRGQNVTFRCDPISEHNRLYWYRQTLGQGPEFLTYFQNEAQLEKSRLLSDRFSAERPKGSFSTLEIQRTEQGDSAMYLCASSLSGSSTEAFFGQGTRLTVV.

The rearrangement joins TRBV7-2 to TRBJ2-7, with no clear D. Germline V gene data show CDR1 as SGHTA and CDR2 as FQGNSA. This CDR3 region has 13 residues. V was clipped by 3 bases and J by 4 bases, with 10 bases between them. This CDR3 is CASSFRVLYEQYF. The CDR3 DNA follows: TGTGCCAGCAGCTTCCGGGTTCTGTACGAGCAGTACTTC.

This clone has a handful of counts. This same CDR3 is encoded by further DNA sequences in the sample. The CDR3 nucleotides are TGTGCCAGCAGTGGACAGATGAACACTGAAGCTTTCTTT. It encodes CASSGQMNTEAFF. The rearrangement uses TRBV2 and TRBJ1-1; tentative D call: TRBD1 (5 bases). Per the germline V gene, CDR1 is SNHLY and CDR2 is FYNNEI. The length of the CDR3 is 13 residues. The V gene lost 4 bases and the J gene lost 0 bases, with 6 bases spanning the gap.

About this clone itself: One end of the junction is discordant with germline, which a read error may explain. V is TRBV18 and J is TRBJ2-3; D is unresolved. The germline V gene has CDR1 KGHSH and CDR2 LQKENI. This CDR3 region has 12 residues. The CDR3 reads CASSPSTDAQYF. The CDR3 nucleotides are TGTGCCAGCTCACCGAGCACAGATGCGCAGTATTTT. Together with reference TRBV18 and TRBJ2-3, the CDR3 gives the full variable domain: NAGVMQNPRHLVRRRGQEARLRCSPMKGHSHVYWYRQLPEEGLKFMVYLQKENIIDESGMPKERFSAEFPKEGPSILRIQQVVRGDSAAYFCASSPSTDAQYFGPGTRLTVL.

The CDR3 coding sequence is TGTGCCAGCAGCGTAGGGCCGGGGAACGGGGAGCTGTTTTTT. Its translation: CASSVGPGNGELFF. The chain links TRBV9 to TRBJ2-2; possibly TRBD2 for D (5 bases). Trimming stripped 0 bases from V and 7 bases from J, with 10 bases between. CDR1 and CDR2 (germline): SGDLS, YYNGEE. CDR3 length: 14 amino acids.

The chain links TRBV7-9 to TRBJ2-2, with 14 bases that match TRBD2. V lost 7 bases to trimming and J lost 2 bases; unmatched junction nucleotides: 12. The CDR3 extends over 19 amino acids. Germline assignment: CDR1 SEHNR and CDR2 FQNEAQ (reference sequence). The CDR3 nucleotides are TGTGCCAGCATCGACCCGGGACTAGCGGGGGCTCATAACACCGGGGAGCTGTTTTTT. This gives the protein CASIDPGLAGAHNTGELFF.

The chain has TRBV10-1 and TRBJ2-1, with 11 positions matching TRBD1. Trimming at V came to 2 bases and at J to 6 bases, leaving 9 bases not matched to a gene. Germline V CDR1 and CDR2: WNHNN, SYGVQD (reference sequence). This CDR3 spans 17 amino acids. CDR3 residues: CASSEGTGGILINEQFF. The CDR3 DNA sequence: TGCGCCAGCAGTGAGGGGACAGGGGGAATCTTAATCAATGAGCAGTTCTTC.